The rows below give T cell receptor beta chains drawn from one sample of a study of response to subunit inactivated influenza vaccine. TCRdb processed the RT-PCR reads anew with MiXCR; each CDR3 protein has one entry. The sample holds about 570,000 distinct CDR3 sequences; about 11% are singletons and the top ten take about 11%. A further study also used this sample, focusing on T cells expressing NK-cell markers.

The sequencing here drew on PBMCs from blood, taken on the day of vaccination. The receptors stem from a man aged 45 to 65 who received an inactivated influenza vaccine. Both conserved end residues are part of each CDR3. Fields, in order: D gene, clone size, J gene, V gene, CDR3 DNA, CDR3 protein. D genes are given only for firm matches. Size is omitted from some rows. Given values are once, few, many or a class for expanded clones.

. few TRBJ2-7 TRBV11-1 TGTGCCAGCAGCGACGCGCCTAGCTGGACACCTTCCTCCTACGAGCAGTACTTC CASSDAPSWTPSSYEQYF
TRBD2 few TRBJ2-1 TRBV27 TGTGCCAGCAGTGACCCGACTAGCGGGAGGGACAATGAGCAGTTCTTC CASSDPTSGRDNEQFF
. few TRBJ2-2 TRBV4-1 TGCGCCAGCAGCCAAAATACAGGACTATGGGTCGTCACCGGGGAGCTGTTTTTT CASSQNTGLWVVTGELFF
. few TRBJ1-2 TRBV28 TGTGCCAGTTGTCAGGGCTGGTTGGGTTCTAACTATGGCTACACCTTC CASCQGWLGSNYGYTF
. . TRBJ2-7 TRBV7-2 TGTGCCAGCAGCAACAGGACACCTTCCTACGAGCAGTACTTC CASSNRTPSYEQYF
TRBD1 few TRBJ2-7 TRBV20-1 TGCAGTGCGCAGACAGGGAGCATAAACGAGCAGTACTTC CSAQTGSINEQYF
. . TRBJ2-1 TRBV6-5 TGTGCCAGCAGTTACGATGGGACCGCTACCCTGAATGAGCAGTTCTTC CASSYDGTATLNEQFF
TRBD1 . TRBJ1-2 TRBV4-1 TGCGCCAGCAGCCAAGGGTACAGGGGCTATGGCTACACCTTC CASSQGYRGYGYTF
. many TRBJ1-5 TRBV21-1 TGTGCCAGCAGCGACCTAGGAGAGCTGAAGAATCAGCCCCAGCATTTT CASSDLGELKNQPQHF
. few TRBJ2-7 TRBV7-2 TGTGCCAGCAGCTTAGTTGGCCAGGCCCACGAGCAGTACTTC CASSLVGQAHEQYF
. . TRBJ1-2 TRBV9 TGTGCCAGCAGCGACGAATTCCCCAGTTGGGCCTATGGCTACACCTTC CASSDEFPSWAYGYTF
TRBD2 . TRBJ2-5 TRBV15 TGTGCCACCAGCAGACTAGCGGGGGGACAAGGGGAGACCCAGTACTTC CATSRLAGGQGETQYF
. few TRBJ2-1 TRBV12-3/TRBV12-4 TGTGCCAGCATTGGGGGCCTTAGCTCCTACAATGAGCAGTTCTTC CASIGGLSSYNEQFF
. few TRBJ2-1 TRBV24-1 TGTGCCACCAGTGATTTGGGACACCCTTACAATGAGCAGTTCTTC CATSDLGHPYNEQFF
TRBD2 few TRBJ2-3 TRBV20-1 TGCAGTGCTAGCTCGGGACTAGCGGGTTTCACAGATACGCAGTATTTT CSASSGLAGFTDTQYF
. many TRBJ1-2 TRBV3-1 TGTGCCAGCCAGGGGCCGACCGGCTACACCTTC CASQGPTGYTF
. few TRBJ2-6 TRBV6-5 TGTGCCAGCAGTTACAAGGGGGCCAACGTCCTGACTTTC CASSYKGANVLTF
. few TRBJ2-2 TRBV10-3 TGTGCCATCAGTGAAAGGGGACTGAACACCGGGGAGCTGTTTTTT CAISERGLNTGELFF
. . TRBJ2-1 TRBV5-1 TGCGCCAGCAGCTTGGAAGACTGGGATGAGCAGTTCTTC CASSLEDWDEQFF
. . TRBJ1-2 TRBV20-1 TGCAGTGCTAGAGATCGCCGGGAGGCCCTCTTC CSARDRREALF
TRBD1 few TRBJ1-4 TRBV20-1 TGCAGTGCTAGAGAAAGGCAGGGGGATGAAAAACTGTTTTTT CSARERQGDEKLFF
TRBD1 . TRBJ2-5 TRBV5-1 TGCGCCAGCAGCTACCGGACAGGCCAAGAGACCCAGTACTTC CASSYRTGQETQYF
. few TRBJ2-3 TRBV12-3/TRBV12-4 TGTGCCAGCAGTTTATGGGCAGGCACAGATACGCAGTATTTT CASSLWAGTDTQYF
TRBD2 many TRBJ2-3 TRBV5-6 TGTGCCAGCAGCTTGTCGACTAGCGGGAGGACAGATACGCAGTATTTT CASSLSTSGRTDTQYF
. few TRBJ2-3 TRBV7-2 TGTGCCAGCAGCTTAGCAGGGTTGCCAGGGAGCACAGATACGCAGTATTTT CASSLAGLPGSTDTQYF
TRBD1 many TRBJ1-1 TRBV6-2/TRBV6-3 TGTGCCAGCAGAGATACAGGGGGCGGCACTGAAGCTTTCTTT CASRDTGGGTEAFF
TRBD2 . TRBJ2-1 TRBV15 TGTGCCACCAGCAGAGGGACTAGCGGAGATTACAATGAGCAGTTCTTC CATSRGTSGDYNEQFF
TRBD2 many TRBJ2-5 TRBV18 TGTGCCAGCTCATTGACTAGCGGGAGCGAGACCCAGTACTTC CASSLTSGSETQYF
TRBD2 . TRBJ2-7 TRBV20-1 TGCAGTGCCGGACTAGCGGGAGAACGGTACGAGCAGTACTTC CSAGLAGERYEQYF
. few TRBJ2-2 TRBV6-1 TGTGCCGCCTGTCCAGGGGCCCCCGCCGGGGAGCTGTTTTTT CAACPGAPAGELFF
TRBD1 . TRBJ2-5 TRBV5-6 TGTGCCAGCAGCGCGGACAGGGACGAGACCCAGTACTTC CASSADRDETQYF
. . TRBJ2-2 TRBV29-1 TGCAGCGTTGAAAAGGACACCGGGGAGCTGTTTTTT CSVEKDTGELFF
TRBD2 few TRBJ2-1 TRBV12-3/TRBV12-4 TGTGCCAGCAGACTAGCGGGGGGGCGCGATGAGCAGTTCTTC CASRLAGGRDEQFF
TRBD2 . TRBJ2-7 TRBV19 TGTGCCAGTAGTATACGCTCTAGCGGGAAATACGAGCAGTACTTC CASSIRSSGKYEQYF
. . TRBJ2-1 TRBV6-2/TRBV6-3 TGTGCCAGCAGAAACTGGCACCTAGGCGGGAATGAGCAGTTCTTC CASRNWHLGGNEQFF
TRBD1 few TRBJ2-7 TRBV5-1 TGCGCCAGCAGTCGCCCACGGTCGGACAGGGATTACGAGCAGTACTTC CASSRPRSDRDYEQYF
. few TRBJ2-3 TRBV20-1 TGCAGTGCTAGAGATCGTACTAGTCCCTTGGATACGCAGTATTTT CSARDRTSPLDTQYF
TRBD2 few TRBJ2-7 TRBV20-1 TGCAGTGCTAGAGTTGGTCGGGGGGGTTACGAGCAGTACTTC CSARVGRGGYEQYF
TRBD1 . TRBJ1-5 TRBV10-3 TGTGCCATCAGTGAAGTAGCGACAGGGGGCAGAGGGGGCAATCAGCCCCAGCATTTT CAISEVATGGRGGNQPQHF
TRBD2 . TRBJ2-3 TRBV5-4 TGTGCCAGCAGCTTGTCTAGCGGAGCCCGTCGCAGCACAGATACGCAGTATTTT CASSLSSGARRSTDTQYF
TRBD1 . TRBJ1-1 TRBV12-3/TRBV12-4 TGTGCCAGCAGCCAACGGACAGGGGGGAACACTGAAGCTTTCTTT CASSQRTGGNTEAFF
. . TRBJ2-7 TRBV10-3 TGTGCCATCAGTGAGTCAGTGAGCTTCTACGAGCAGTACTTC CAISESVSFYEQYF
TRBD1 few TRBJ1-2 TRBV7-2 TGTGCCAGCAGCTTCAGGGGGTCTAACTATGGCTACACCTTC CASSFRGSNYGYTF
. few TRBJ2-3 TRBV14 TGTGCCAGCAGCCCCCCCGCCCGGGGGGCAGAAGATACGCAGTATTTT CASSPPARGAEDTQYF
TRBD1 few TRBJ2-7 TRBV7-2 TGTGCCAGCAGCGCCCGACAGGGCTACGAGCAGTACTTC CASSARQGYEQYF
TRBD1 few TRBJ1-4 TRBV5-1 TGCGCCAGCAGCGGGGGGGGGACAGCAACTAATGAAAAACTGTTTTTT CASSGGGTATNEKLFF
. . TRBJ2-7 TRBV20-1 TGCAGTGCTAGGAGGGCAGGGAGCTCCTACGAGCAGTACTTC CSARRAGSSYEQYF
. . TRBJ2-7 TRBV11-2 TGTGCCAGCAGCTTATCGAGGCAAATAATAACCTACGAGCAGTACTTC CASSLSRQIITYEQYF